A selection of T cell receptor beta chains follows, all from one sample in a study of read filtering for tumor transcriptome and immune sequencing. MiXCR, applied by TCRdb to the reads, yields one record per CDR3 protein. The table has tens of thousands of distinct CDR3 sequences, roughly 15% seen once. Sequencing used a population of CD138-negative cells sorted from bone marrow. Receptors were obtained from a donor aged 40 or over with multiple myeloma. Both conserved end residues are part of each CDR3. A D gene is named only where the DNA matches it firmly. Size values are once, few and many counts, or a class for expanded clones, and some rows have none.

v_call: TRBV29-1; j_call: TRBJ2-1; d_call: .; clone_size: many; cdr3_nt: TGCAGCGTTGTGGGGGGCGGCACCTACAATGAGCAGTTCTTC; cdr3_aa: CSVVGGGTYNEQFF
v_call: TRBV3-1; j_call: TRBJ2-6; d_call: .; clone_size: many; cdr3_nt: TGTGCCAGCAGCCAAGATGTCTCTGGGGCCAACGTCCTGACTTTC; cdr3_aa: CASSQDVSGANVLTF
v_call: TRBV5-1; j_call: TRBJ2-3; d_call: .; clone_size: .; cdr3_nt: TGCGCCAGCAGCTTGGAGAGCACTAGCACAGATACGCAGTATTTT; cdr3_aa: CASSLESTSTDTQYF
v_call: TRBV12-3/TRBV12-4; j_call: TRBJ2-7; d_call: .; clone_size: many; cdr3_nt: TGTGCCAGCAGTTTGGGCGGAGGCCTCCTCGAGCAGTACTTC; cdr3_aa: CASSLGGGLLEQYF
v_call: TRBV6-2/TRBV6-3; j_call: TRBJ2-7; d_call: TRBD1; clone_size: many; cdr3_nt: TGTGCCAGCAGTTACACGGGACAGGGCAACGAGCAGTACTTC; cdr3_aa: CASSYTGQGNEQYF
v_call: TRBV6-6; j_call: TRBJ2-3; d_call: TRBD1; clone_size: many; cdr3_nt: TGTGCCAGCAGTGCCAGGGACAGGGGTACAGATACGCAGTATTTT; cdr3_aa: CASSARDRGTDTQYF
v_call: TRBV28; j_call: TRBJ2-5; d_call: .; clone_size: many; cdr3_nt: TGTGCCACCCGTAGGGGGGGGAACTTCGGGGAGACCCAGTACTTC; cdr3_aa: CATRRGGNFGETQYF
v_call: TRBV29-1; j_call: TRBJ2-5; d_call: .; clone_size: many; cdr3_nt: TGCAGCGTTGCGGGACACCAAGAGACCCAGTACTTC; cdr3_aa: CSVAGHQETQYF
v_call: TRBV20-1; j_call: TRBJ2-7; d_call: TRBD2; clone_size: few; cdr3_nt: TGCAGTGCTAGAGTGGCGGGAGGGCCAATCTACGAGCAGTACTTC; cdr3_aa: CSARVAGGPIYEQYF
v_call: TRBV20-1; j_call: TRBJ2-7; d_call: TRBD1; clone_size: many; cdr3_nt: TGCAGTGCTAGATCGACAGGGTCTGCTTACGAGCAGTACTTC; cdr3_aa: CSARSTGSAYEQYF
v_call: TRBV5-1; j_call: TRBJ2-3; d_call: TRBD2; clone_size: many; cdr3_nt: TGCGCCAGCAGCCCTGGGGCGGGGGGCGCATCAGATACGCAGTATTTT; cdr3_aa: CASSPGAGGASDTQYF
v_call: TRBV28; j_call: TRBJ1-1; d_call: TRBD1; clone_size: many; cdr3_nt: TGTGCCAGCAGTGGAAACAGGGGGCAGGGCACTGAAGCTTTCTTT; cdr3_aa: CASSGNRGQGTEAFF
v_call: TRBV6-1; j_call: TRBJ2-1; d_call: .; clone_size: many; cdr3_nt: TGTGCCAGCAGTGATCGGCTAGTCGTTGGTTTGGGTAATGAGCAGTTCTTC; cdr3_aa: CASSDRLVVGLGNEQFF
v_call: TRBV7-2; j_call: TRBJ2-2; d_call: .; clone_size: .; cdr3_nt: TGTGCCAGCAGCTTAGCTTTCTCTCAAACCGGGGAGCTGTTTTTT; cdr3_aa: CASSLAFSQTGELFF
v_call: TRBV15; j_call: TRBJ1-1; d_call: .; clone_size: many; cdr3_nt: TGTGCCACCAGCAGAGACAGGGACGCTGAAGCTTTCTTT; cdr3_aa: CATSRDRDAEAFF
v_call: TRBV6-6; j_call: TRBJ2-7; d_call: TRBD2; clone_size: many; cdr3_nt: TGTGCCAGCAGCCTGGGACTAGATAGTAACGAGCAGTACTTC; cdr3_aa: CASSLGLDSNEQYF
v_call: TRBV29-1; j_call: TRBJ2-7; d_call: TRBD2; clone_size: many; cdr3_nt: TGCAGCGTTGTACTAGCGGAGCCCCACTACGAGCAGTACTTC; cdr3_aa: CSVVLAEPHYEQYF
v_call: TRBV28; j_call: TRBJ2-7; d_call: .; clone_size: many; cdr3_nt: TGTGCCAGCAGTTTACCATATTCTCCCTTTGGGCAGTACTTC; cdr3_aa: CASSLPYSPFGQYF
v_call: TRBV7-9; j_call: TRBJ2-7; d_call: .; clone_size: few; cdr3_nt: TGTGCCAGCAGCCCCCTTACTGGGAAGACCTACGAGCAGCACTTC; cdr3_aa: CASSPLTGKTYEQHF
v_call: TRBV27; j_call: TRBJ1-3; d_call: .; clone_size: few; cdr3_nt: TGTGCCAGCAGTTTATCGGCAGGAAACACCATATATTTT; cdr3_aa: CASSLSAGNTIYF
v_call: TRBV5-4; j_call: TRBJ2-7; d_call: TRBD1; clone_size: many; cdr3_nt: TGTGCCAGCAGCTCAACGGGACAGACCTACGAGCAGTACTTC; cdr3_aa: CASSSTGQTYEQYF
v_call: TRBV7-2; j_call: TRBJ2-1; d_call: TRBD2; clone_size: .; cdr3_nt: TGTGCCAGCAGCCGAGCGGGGGTCTCCTACAATGAGCAGTTCTTC; cdr3_aa: CASSRAGVSYNEQFF
v_call: TRBV6-1; j_call: TRBJ2-7; d_call: TRBD1; clone_size: many; cdr3_nt: TGTGCCAGCAGAATATCCACAGGGGGCGCCTACGAGCAGTACTTC; cdr3_aa: CASRISTGGAYEQYF
v_call: TRBV29-1; j_call: TRBJ1-5; d_call: .; clone_size: many; cdr3_nt: TGCAGCGTTGGGGCAGTCCGCAATCAGCCCCAGCATTTT; cdr3_aa: CSVGAVRNQPQHF
v_call: TRBV7-2; j_call: TRBJ2-5; d_call: .; clone_size: many; cdr3_nt: TGTGCCAGCAGCCTTTGGGGCGTTGAGACCCAGTACTTC; cdr3_aa: CASSLWGVETQYF
v_call: TRBV20-1; j_call: TRBJ2-1; d_call: TRBD2; clone_size: many; cdr3_nt: TGCAGGGTTAGCGGGAGGGCCTCCTACAATGAGCAGTTCTTC; cdr3_aa: CRVSGRASYNEQFF
v_call: TRBV20-1; j_call: TRBJ2-7; d_call: TRBD1; clone_size: many; cdr3_nt: TGCAGTGCTAGAGATAAAGGAGGACAGGCCCCCTACGAGCAGTACTTC; cdr3_aa: CSARDKGGQAPYEQYF
v_call: TRBV11-3; j_call: TRBJ2-5; d_call: TRBD1; clone_size: few; cdr3_nt: TGTGCCAGCAGCTTCGGACAGGTCGGAGAGACCCAGTACTTC; cdr3_aa: CASSFGQVGETQYF
v_call: TRBV12-3/TRBV12-4; j_call: TRBJ2-5; d_call: .; clone_size: .; cdr3_nt: TGTGCCAGCAGTAAGGGACGTCAGCAAGAGACCCAGTACTTC; cdr3_aa: CASSKGRQQETQYF
v_call: TRBV20-1; j_call: TRBJ2-2; d_call: TRBD2; clone_size: few; cdr3_nt: TGCAGTGCCCGACCGCCCCTTGGGAGCGGGGGCACCGGGGGGCTGTTTTTT; cdr3_aa: CSARPPLGSGGTGGLFF
v_call: TRBV12-5; j_call: TRBJ2-3; d_call: TRBD2; clone_size: few; cdr3_nt: TGTGCTAGGCCTGGCGCGGGAGGTCCAGATACGCAGTATTTT; cdr3_aa: CARPGAGGPDTQYF
v_call: TRBV2; j_call: TRBJ1-1; d_call: .; clone_size: many; cdr3_nt: TGTGCCGGCACGGGGACAACGAACACTGAAGCTTTCTTT; cdr3_aa: CAGTGTTNTEAFF
v_call: TRBV6-5; j_call: TRBJ2-2; d_call: .; clone_size: many; cdr3_nt: TGTGCCAGCAGTCCCCGCTCGAGGGAGGAGCTGTTTTTT; cdr3_aa: CASSPRSREELFF
v_call: TRBV2; j_call: TRBJ2-1; d_call: .; clone_size: many; cdr3_nt: TGTGCCGGAAGTTACTCACTTTACAATGAGCAGTTCTTC; cdr3_aa: CAGSYSLYNEQFF
v_call: TRBV20-1; j_call: TRBJ2-1; d_call: .; clone_size: many; cdr3_nt: TGCAGTGTAACAGTTACTAGTTTCTCCTACAATGAGCAGTTCTTC; cdr3_aa: CSVTVTSFSYNEQFF
v_call: TRBV14; j_call: TRBJ2-1; d_call: TRBD1; clone_size: many; cdr3_nt: TGTGCCAGCAGCCATACTGGACAGGTTCCGCTTGAGCAGTTCTTC; cdr3_aa: CASSHTGQVPLEQFF
v_call: TRBV28; j_call: TRBJ1-5; d_call: TRBD1; clone_size: many; cdr3_nt: TGTGCCAGCAGTAGGACAGGGGGGGTTCCCCAGCATTTT; cdr3_aa: CASSRTGGVPQHF
v_call: TRBV29-1; j_call: TRBJ2-7; d_call: TRBD2; clone_size: many; cdr3_nt: TGCAGCGCTAGGATTAGCGGGAGGTATGAGCAGTACTTC; cdr3_aa: CSARISGRYEQYF
v_call: TRBV10-2; j_call: TRBJ2-6; d_call: .; clone_size: many; cdr3_nt: TGCGCCAGCAGTGGTCAGAGCTCTGGGGCCAACGTCCTGACTTTC; cdr3_aa: CASSGQSSGANVLTF
v_call: TRBV2; j_call: TRBJ1-3; d_call: .; clone_size: many; cdr3_nt: TGTGCCAGCAGTGAGGAGACGACCGGAAACACCATATATTTT; cdr3_aa: CASSEETTGNTIYF
v_call: TRBV28; j_call: TRBJ2-3; d_call: TRBD2; clone_size: .; cdr3_nt: TGTGCCAGCAACCCACTTAGACTAGCGGGAGACACAGATACGCAGTATTTT; cdr3_aa: CASNPLRLAGDTDTQYF
v_call: TRBV30; j_call: TRBJ2-2; d_call: .; clone_size: few; cdr3_nt: TGTGCCTGGAGTGGGACTACCGCATACACCGGGGAGCTGTTTTTT; cdr3_aa: CAWSGTTAYTGELFF
v_call: TRBV20-1; j_call: TRBJ1-5; d_call: TRBD1; clone_size: many; cdr3_nt: TGCAGTGCTCCAGGGGGCAGCAATCAGCCCCAGCATTTT; cdr3_aa: CSAPGGSNQPQHF
v_call: TRBV2; j_call: TRBJ1-1; d_call: TRBD1; clone_size: .; cdr3_nt: TGTGCCAGCAGTTCCGGGACAGGCTACACTGAAGCTTTCTTT; cdr3_aa: CASSSGTGYTEAFF
v_call: TRBV11-2; j_call: TRBJ2-7; d_call: .; clone_size: few; cdr3_nt: TGTGCCAGCAGCCAAACTAGCTACGAGCAGTACTTC; cdr3_aa: CASSQTSYEQYF
v_call: TRBV30; j_call: TRBJ2-5; d_call: TRBD1; clone_size: many; cdr3_nt: TGTGCCTGGGGACAGGGCCAAGAGACCCAGTACTTC; cdr3_aa: CAWGQGQETQYF
v_call: TRBV11-2; j_call: TRBJ2-3; d_call: .; clone_size: few; cdr3_nt: TGTGCCAGCAGCTTAATGGCAGCGGCAGATACGCAGTATTTT; cdr3_aa: CASSLMAAADTQYF
v_call: TRBV10-2; j_call: TRBJ2-5; d_call: .; clone_size: .; cdr3_nt: TGCGCCAGCAGTGAGGAGGGTACCAGGGAGACCCAGTACTTC; cdr3_aa: CASSEEGTRETQYF
v_call: TRBV30; j_call: TRBJ1-2; d_call: TRBD1; clone_size: .; cdr3_nt: TGTGCCTATACAGGGGGCTCTGGCTACACCTTC; cdr3_aa: CAYTGGSGYTF
v_call: TRBV7-9; j_call: TRBJ2-3; d_call: TRBD2; clone_size: many; cdr3_nt: TGTGCCAGCAGCTTAATAGCTAGCGGGAGTTATACGCAGTATTTT; cdr3_aa: CASSLIASGSYTQYF
v_call: TRBV6-6; j_call: TRBJ1-3; d_call: TRBD1; clone_size: many; cdr3_nt: TGTGCCAGCAGTAACGGACAGGGCAGCTCTGGAAACACCATATATTTT; cdr3_aa: CASSNGQGSSGNTIYF